This T cell receptor beta chain was identified in a study of blood T cell repertoires in COVID-19. As for the study in general: The United States, Italy and Spain were the sources of the acute and convalescent COVID-19 samples. The analysed material was cDNA or gDNA that came from T cells, B-cell-depleted T cells, or PBMCs.

V shed 6 bases and J shed 2 bases, with 8 bases lying between them. There are 12 residues in the CDR3. Germline loops: CDR1 MNHEY, CDR2 SVGEGT. Authors' methods: Nucleated cell counts were estimated from reference gene primer amplification. The table came from immunoSEQ multiplex PCR; TCRdb's copy has only in-frame clones and leaves some out. V and J calls plus clone size are reproduced from that table; the DNA served to infer D and trimming. The sample has about 150,000 clones, 80% to 90% seen once. The chain carries TRBV6-2 or TRBV6-3 and TRBJ2-7; the D gene could be TRBD1 or TRBD2 (5 bases each). The clonotype was recovered from a man in his fifties who had recovered from COVID-19. Sequenced input: peripheral blood. In DNA form, the CDR3 reads TGTGCCAGCAGCGGGGCAGCCTACGAGCAGTACTTC. This sequence encodes CASSGAAYEQYF.